This T cell receptor beta chain originates from a study of early T cells in non-severe SARS-CoV-2 infection. Trimming cost V 8 bases and J 1 base, with 12 bases left between them. Germline V gene sequence: CDR1 SGHAT, CDR2 FQDESV (reference sequence). The CDR3 length is 13 residues. Unique molecular identifiers (one per individual cDNA molecule) were attached. TCRdb used MiXCR to reprocess the 5' RACE reads, holding one entry per CDR3 protein. The sample records 84,000 or so distinct CDR3 sequences, around 15% being singletons. Sequenced sample: whole blood. The chain carries TRBV11-1 and TRBJ2-7; TRBD1 might be the D (5 bases). The receptor comes from an adult who was a healthcare worker with PCR-confirmed SARS-CoV-2 infection or an uninfected control (not recorded which). The CDR3 nucleotides read TGTGCCAGCTGTCAGGACATTTCCTACGAGCAGTACTTC. Its translation: CASCQDISYEQYF. The whole variable domain, remainder taken from reference TRBV11-1 and TRBJ2-7, is EAEVAQSPRYKITEKSQAVAFWCDPISGHATLYWYRQILGQGPELLVQFQDESVVDDSQLPKDRFSAERLKGVDSTLKIQPAELGDSAMYLCASCQDISYEQYFGPGTRLTVT.